This T cell receptor (beta chain) was retrieved from a study of cytotoxic CD8 clonotypes in ibrutinib-treated CLL. At the level of the study: Responses comprised approximately 25 partial and 2 complete; at median approximately 68 months, around 14 remained remitted and some 12 progressed.

CDR1 KGHSH and CDR2 LQKENI come from the germline V gene. Between the trimmed V and J ends, which lost 3 bases and 4 bases, there was a span of 10 bases. The CDR3 totals 14 residues. This clone was counted a few times. TCRdb's table, derived via immunoSEQ multiplex PCR, lists solely in-frame clones and lacks some. This table holds about 16,000 clones, around 67% found once. The receptor was isolated from a human donor with chronic lymphocytic leukemia. The J gene is TRBJ1-5, the V gene TRBV18; a weak D match, TRBD1 (6 bases). Sample: PBMCs, taken before ibrutinib treatment. CDR3 nucleotides: TGTGCCAGCTCACCGGGGGGCCGTAATCAGCCCCAGCATTTT. This gives the protein CASSPGGRNQPQHF.